The 22 T cell receptor beta chains given below trace back to one sample, sequenced in a study of blood T cell repertoires in COVID-19. Here immunoSEQ multiplex PCR was the method, and the copy in TCRdb shows in-frame clones only, minus some. The table shows 350,000 or so clones, with approximately 89% occurring only once. Sequenced sample: peripheral blood. The receptor source for this set is a woman aged 60-75 years with COVID-19, enrolled during active disease.

The V and J genes are TRBV11-2 and TRBJ1-1; tentatively, D is TRBD1 (5 bases). Trimming removed 1 base at V and 4 bases at J, with 10 bases between. Per germline, CDR1 SGHAT and CDR2 FQNNGV. The CDR3 spans 14 residues. Here the CDR3 DNA reads TGTGCCAGCAGCTTAGGCCGGGGGAGCACTGAAGCTTTCTTT. Its translation is CASSLGRGSTEAFF.

The chain recombines TRBV25-1 with TRBJ1-2; 8 bases line up with TRBD1. With V trimmed by 0 bases and J by 6 bases, 12 bases remained unmatched. Germline V CDR1 and CDR2: MGHDK, SYGVNS. The CDR3 extends over 17 amino acids. CDR3 in amino acids: CASSEYTSAGGGNGYTF. CDR3 nucleotide sequence: TGTGCCAGCAGTGAATATACATCGGCAGGGGGCGGTAATGGCTACACCTTC.

The sample holds one count of this clone. This CDR3 reads CASSHDRGRLVSEAFF. As DNA, the CDR3 is TGTGCCAGCTCACATGACAGGGGGCGGTTGGTTAGTGAAGCTTTCTTT. This chain links TRBV18 with TRBJ1-1, with 10 bases aligning to TRBD1. The CDR3 runs to 16 residues. J gave up 7 bases and V 4 bases, and 12 bases lay outside the gene matches. In germline, CDR1 is KGHSH, CDR2 LQKENI.

Only a few counts were recorded for this clone. The chain has TRBV11-2 and TRBJ1-2; 7 bases agree with TRBD1. This CDR3 has 15 residues. V lost 2 bases to trimming and J lost 8 bases; unmatched junction nucleotides: 11. Germline lookup yields CDR1 SGHAT and CDR2 FQNNGV. The CDR3 region is CASSLPLGQWKGYTF. CDR3 coding DNA: TGTGCCAGCAGCTTACCCTTGGGACAGTGGAAAGGCTACACCTTC.

CDR3 DNA: TGTGCCAGCAGTTTAAGGGGGTACACTGAAGCTTTCTTT. Protein product: CASSLRGYTEAFF. The rearrangement joins TRBV12-3 or TRBV12-4 to TRBJ1-1; D possibly corresponds to TRBD1 (6 bases). This CDR3 has 13 amino acids. The V end was cut by 2 bases, the J end by 3 bases, with 7 bases between.

The J gene is TRBJ1-2, the V gene TRBV6-5; TRBD1 matches at 7 bases. CDR1 and CDR2 from the germline V gene are MNHEY and SVGAGI. The CDR3 sequence is 13 residues long. The V and J ends lost 6 bases and 4 bases, in that order; junction bases with no gene match: 5. CDR3 protein: CASSVDRVYGYTF. In nucleotides, the CDR3 is TGTGCCAGCAGCGTCGACAGGGTCTATGGCTACACCTTC.

The chain links TRBV4-1 to TRBJ2-1; weak D call: TRBD2 (5 bases). V shed 0 bases and J shed 0 bases, with 12 bases lying between them. Looked up from germline, CDR1 is MGHRA and CDR2 is YSYEKL. CDR3 length: 17 amino acids. As DNA, the CDR3 is TGCGCCAGCAGCCAAGATCAGGCTAGCAGCTCCTACAATGAGCAGTTCTTC. This translates into CASSQDQASSSYNEQFF.

The chain couples TRBV5-4 to TRBJ1-5; the D gene is possibly TRBD1 (6 bases). V lost 3 bases and J 5 bases, leaving 9 bases between the germline ends. Per germline, CDR1 SGHNT and CDR2 YYREEE (reference sequence). CDR3 size: 13 residues. CDR3 residues: CASSSDRYQPQHF. Here the CDR3 DNA reads TGTGCCAGCAGCTCAGACAGGTATCAGCCCCAGCATTTT.

The DNA for the CDR3 is TGTGCCAGCAGACGACAGGGTAATTCACCCCTCCACTTT. It specifies CASRRQGNSPLHF. The V call is TRBV7-2, the J call TRBJ1-6; 7 nucleotides match TRBD1. CDR1 and CDR2 from the germline V gene are SGHTA and FQGNSA. The CDR3 extends over 13 amino acids. The J segment lost 6 bases and the V segment lost 6 bases, leaving 2 bases of the junction unmatched.

J is TRBJ1-3 and V is TRBV9, with a weak D call TRBD1 (6 bases). This CDR3 comprises 17 residues. V dropped 0 bases and J dropped 3 bases, with 16 bases sitting between them. Germline assignment: CDR1 SGDLS and CDR2 YYNGEE. CDR3 coding DNA: TGTGCCAGCAGCGTAGCTCCCCTGGGGGACAATGGAAACACCATATATTTT. Translation gives CASSVAPLGDNGNTIYF.

The V gene is TRBV30, the J gene TRBJ2-5, with 7 nucleotides matching TRBD1. Per germline, CDR1 GTSNPN and CDR2 SVGIG (reference sequence). With 4 bases clipped from V and 1 base from J, the junction kept 6 bases outside the gene matches. The CDR3 spans 14 residues. CDR3 sequence: CAWNKQGFQETQYF. For the CDR3, the DNA is TGTGCCTGGAACAAACAGGGGTTCCAAGAGACCCAGTACTTC.

There are a few counts of this clone. The chain uses TRBV5-1 and TRBJ1-2, with D tentatively TRBD1 (6 bases). Germline values: CDR1 SGHRS, CDR2 YFSETQ. This CDR3 comprises 14 residues. The ends were cut back, 6 bases at V and 3 bases at J, with 15 bases in the middle. CDR3 bases: TGCGCCAGCAAGGGGGTGAAGGGAGACTATGGCTACACCTTC. It yields the protein CASKGVKGDYGYTF.

This clone has only a few counts. V is TRBV7-9 and J is TRBJ2-5, with 12 bases aligning to TRBD1. This CDR3 spans 17 amino acids. Germline V gives CDR1 SEHNR, CDR2 FQNEAQ (reference sequence). V dropped 3 bases and J dropped 3; count of bases not matched to a gene: 8. The CDR3 DNA follows: TGTGCCAGCAGCTTCTTCCCTGGGACAGGGGGCGAAGAGACCCAGTACTTC. Translated: CASSFFPGTGGEETQYF.

This CDR3 is CAISDGGKLTDTQYF. DNA for the CDR3: TGTGCCATCAGTGATGGCGGGAAGCTTACAGATACGCAGTATTTT. The V and J genes are TRBV10-3 and TRBJ2-3; D is perhaps TRBD2 (6 bases). Trimming stripped 3 bases from V and 3 bases from J, with 13 bases between. Per germline, CDR1 ENHRY and CDR2 SYGVKD. The CDR3 contains 15 residues.

The chain combines TRBV3-1 (or the pseudogene TRBV3-2) with TRBJ2-1; possible D gene TRBD1, 6 bases. Trimming removed 6 bases from V and 7 bases from J, with 7 bases in between. Germline V gene lookup returns CDR1 LGHDT and CDR2 YNNKEL (reference sequence). The CDR3 runs to 11 residues. CDR3 region: CASRGANEQFF. The DNA for the CDR3 is TGTGCCAGCAGGGGGGCAAATGAGCAGTTCTTC.

The CDR3 DNA is TGTGCCAGCTCACCTCTAAGCGGGGGGATGGAGACCCAGTACTTC. Protein sequence: CASSPLSGGMETQYF. V is TRBV18 and J is TRBJ2-5, with TRBD2 identical over 9 bases. Germline CDR1 KGHSH, CDR2 LQKENI. V lost 3 bases and J lost 5; bases outside the gene matches: 7. The CDR3 totals 15 residues.

This sequence joins TRBV14 and TRBJ2-3; 9 bases line up with TRBD2. V lost 1 base, J lost 6 bases, and 11 bases stayed unmatched. There are 17 residues in the CDR3. CDR1 and CDR2 (germline): SGHDN, FVKESK. In DNA, the CDR3 is TGTGCCAGCAGCCAAGGAATGGCGGGGGGGCCTTTGGATACGCAGTATTTT. It is translated as CASSQGMAGGPLDTQYF.

The V gene is TRBV5-1, the J gene TRBJ2-1, with D unresolved. The CDR3 covers 14 residues. CDR1 SGHRS and CDR2 YFSETQ come from the germline V gene. Between the trimmed V and J ends, which lost 2 bases and 0 bases, there was a span of 6 bases. The CDR3 nucleotides are TGCGCCAGCAGCTTCACCAGCTCCTACAATGAGCAGTTCTTC. Amino acid sequence: CASSFTSSYNEQFF.

Details on this clone: Germline and junction disagree at one end, which may indicate a read error. This sequence joins TRBV5-1 and TRBJ1-2, with TRBD1 as a possible D gene (6 bases). The CDR3 has 14 amino acids. CDR1 and CDR2 (germline): SGHRS, YFSETQ. The CDR3 loop is CASSLDSGNYGYTF. The CDR3 DNA reads as TGCGCCAGCAGTTTGGACAGTGGGAACTATGGCTACACCTTC.

The chain joins TRBV4-1 to TRBJ1-2; D possibly corresponds to TRBD1 (6 bases). The length of the CDR3 is 14 residues. Germline CDR1 reads MGHRA; CDR2 reads YSYEKL. V lost 3 bases and J 6 bases, leaving 14 bases between the germline ends. As DNA, the CDR3 is TGCGCCAGCAGCCAGAACAGGGCCTGGGATGGCTACACCTTC. It encodes CASSQNRAWDGYTF.

The chain couples TRBV5-6 to TRBJ2-1; D may be TRBD1 (6 bases). V was trimmed by 4 bases and J by 1 base, leaving 12 bases between them. Germline CDR1 and CDR2: SGHDT and YYEEEE. This CDR3 spans 15 amino acids. The CDR3 reads CASSVRGKSYNEQFF. As DNA, the CDR3 is TGTGCCAGCAGCGTCAGGGGAAAATCCTACAATGAGCAGTTCTTC.

J is TRBJ1-1 and V is TRBV28; no firm D call. The V gene lost 2 bases and the J gene lost 4 bases, with 5 bases spanning the gap. This CDR3 contains 12 residues. CDR1 and CDR2 from the germline V gene are MDHEN and SYDVKM. CDR3 DNA sequence: TGTGCCAGCAGTTTACTTATCACTGAAGCTTTCTTT. This encodes CASSLLITEAFF.